This TCR beta chain was found in a study of T cell responses to AZD1222 COVID-19 vaccine. Study as a whole: Some second doses came at about 4 weeks and others at about 12 weeks; these were pooled.

Profiled with immunoSEQ multiplex PCR; TCRdb holds only in-frame clones, not every one. The top ten hold 12% of the sample, which has roughly 67,000 clones, approximately 80% seen once. The study, taken as a whole, reports: Unmutated variant regions are reportedly the target of nearly half of TCRs that are spike-specific. Donors were mostly white British, more females; clonal diversity possibly underestimated. Regions 160-218 and 743-854 dominated among vaccine-associated CD4 TCRs spanning spike.

Of note for this clone: Antigen: not known.

Germline trimming cut 0 bases from V and 2 bases from J; bases unmatched to any gene: 1. Germline CDR1 SGDLS, CDR2 YYNGEE. CDR3 length: 14 amino acids. This chain links TRBV9 with TRBJ1-2; 7 bases are shared with TRBD1. The material was peripheral blood, obtained on day 0 of AZD1222 vaccination. This TCR was recovered from an adult in good health. CDR3 nucleotides: TGTGCCAGCAGCGTAGGACAGGGAAACTATGGCTACACCTTC. This translates into CASSVGQGNYGYTF.